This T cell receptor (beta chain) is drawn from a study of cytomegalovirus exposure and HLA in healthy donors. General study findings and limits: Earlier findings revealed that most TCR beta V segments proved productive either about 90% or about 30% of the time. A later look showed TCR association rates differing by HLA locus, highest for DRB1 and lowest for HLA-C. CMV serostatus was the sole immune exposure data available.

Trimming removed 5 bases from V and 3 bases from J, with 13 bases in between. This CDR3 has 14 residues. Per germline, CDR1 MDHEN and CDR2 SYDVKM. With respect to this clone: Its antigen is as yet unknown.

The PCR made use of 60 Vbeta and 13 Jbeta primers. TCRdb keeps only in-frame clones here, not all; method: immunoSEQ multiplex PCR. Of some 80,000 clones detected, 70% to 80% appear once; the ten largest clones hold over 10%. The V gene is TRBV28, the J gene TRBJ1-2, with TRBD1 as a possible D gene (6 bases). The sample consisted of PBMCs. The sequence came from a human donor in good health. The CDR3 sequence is CASSVAQGYYGYTF. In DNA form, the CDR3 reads TGTGCCAGCAGTGTCGCACAGGGATACTATGGCTACACCTTC.